A single sample is the source of the 5 T cell receptor beta chains below, sequenced in a study of T cell responses to AZD1222 COVID-19 vaccine. Sequencing was performed with immunoSEQ multiplex PCR; in TCRdb, only in-frame clones are kept and a portion is missing. In the table there are about 210,000 clones, roughly 94% of which are singletons. The sequenced sample was peripheral blood, obtained 28 days after the second dose of the MenACWY control vaccine. All receptors derive from an adult who received the MenACWY meningococcal vaccine as a control.

The CDR3 reads CASSDRGVSNQPQHF. The CDR3 bases are TGTGCCAGTTCGGACAGGGGAGTCAGCAATCAGCCCCAGCATTTT. The V gene is TRBV6-5, the J gene TRBJ1-5, with 9 bases fitting TRBD1. The CDR3 covers 15 residues. The V gene's germline CDR1 is MNHEY and CDR2 SVGAGI. V shed 9 bases and J 1 base; nucleotides not matched to a gene: 7.

The J gene is TRBJ2-1, the V gene TRBV28; D may be TRBD1 or TRBD2 (5 bases each). Trimming took off 7 bases at V and 4 bases at J, with 17 bases between the two ends. Germline lookup yields CDR1 MDHEN and CDR2 SYDVKM. The CDR3 runs 15 residues. The CDR3 bases are TGTGCCAGCAACCGAGGACCCGAGGGGTACAATGAGCAGTTCTTC. Translating it yields CASNRGPEGYNEQFF.

This clone was picked up a small number of times. This chain links TRBV27 with TRBJ2-7, with D tentatively TRBD2 (6 bases). This CDR3 has 18 amino acids. CDR1 MNHEY and CDR2 SMNVEV come from the germline V gene (reference sequence). The V and J ends lost 3 bases and 0 bases respectively, with 21 bases between them. DNA of the CDR3: TGTGCCAGCAGTTTTTCCTCCTCCGGGAGTTCTAGCTCCTACGAGCAGTACTTC. It specifies CASSFSSSGSSSSYEQYF.

This chain joins TRBV11-1 and TRBJ1-3; possible D gene TRBD1, 5 bases. Germline CDR1 SGHAT, CDR2 FQDESV (reference sequence). This CDR3 has 16 residues. V lost 5 bases, J lost 0 bases, and 14 bases lay in between. CDR3 sequence: CASSVDSPYSGNTIYF. The CDR3 nucleotides read TGTGCCAGCAGCGTCGACAGCCCCTACTCTGGAAACACCATATATTTT.

The table lists this clone with a count of one. The chain joins TRBV19 to TRBJ2-1; D might be TRBD2 (5 bases). The CDR3 covers 16 residues. V lost 0 bases and J lost 1, with 10 bases in between. Per germline, CDR1 LNHDA and CDR2 SQIVND (reference sequence). In DNA, the CDR3 is TGTGCCAGTAGTATAGACGGCGGGCTTTCCTACAATGAGCAGTTCTTC. Its protein product is CASSIDGGLSYNEQFF.